This TCR beta chain was identified during a study of blood T cell repertoires in COVID-19. Original analysis: Nucleated cell counts were estimated from reference gene primer amplification. The protocol was immunoSEQ multiplex PCR, while the TCRdb copy is restricted to in-frame clones and leaves out a portion. That table is the source of V, J and clone size, and D and trimming were worked out from the DNA. This table has some 290,000 clones, over 90% appearing once. CDR1 is MNHEY and CDR2 is SVGAGI in the germline V gene. This CDR3 has 14 amino acids. V was pared by 4 bases and J by 5 bases, with 14 bases between. Each participant's cohort was designated according to participant-reported clinical history.

The source material was PBMCs or T cells enriched from blood (not recorded which). The clonotype originates from a woman aged 30 to 39 who had been exposed to COVID-19. This chain connects TRBV6-5 to TRBJ1-2; D is undetermined. The CDR3 here is CASSSRGMRYGYTF. CDR3 in DNA: TGTGCCAGCAGTTCCCGGGGAATGAGATATGGCTACACCTTC.